This T cell receptor beta chain was captured by sequencing in a study of T-cell memory formation after mild COVID-19. MiXCR, run by TCRdb on the 5' RACE reads, gives a single entry per CDR3 protein. The sample shows fewer than 500,000 distinct CDR3 sequences, roughly 23% of them seen only once. CDR1 is SGDLS and CDR2 is YYNGEE in the germline V gene. After removal of 1 base from V and 3 bases from J, the junction contained 4 bases not matched to a gene. There are 16 residues in the CDR3. This clonotype appeared a few times. The rearrangement joins TRBV9 to TRBJ2-1; 10 bases line up with TRBD2. The receptor comes from an adult woman who had mild COVID-19 (a few samples of this study predate the infection). Cell type and time point are not known. Sequences were obtained from PBMCs or a T cell subset sorted from them (not recorded which). The CDR3 nucleotides are TGTGCCAGCAGCGTATCCCCTAGCGGGAGCTACAATGAGCAGTTCTTC. Protein product: CASSVSPSGSYNEQFF.